One sample yielded the 28 T cell receptor beta chains listed below, sequenced in a study of monozygotic twins with inflammatory bowel disease. No DNA is given; TCRdb re-called the 5' RACE reads and lists each CDR3 protein once. The table counts fewer than 400,000 distinct CDR3 sequences; 5.6% lies in the top ten. The sample comprised blood. These receptors were obtained from a human donor with ulcerative colitis or Crohn's disease, or a healthy co-twin of an affected twin (not recorded which).

V is TRBV6-1 and J is TRBJ2-1; no DNA is available, so the TRBD2 call from TCRdb remains unchecked. Germline values: CDR1 MNHNS, CDR2 SASEGT. There are 15 residues in the CDR3. CDR3 region: CASSRRLGSYNEQFF.

The chain uses TRBV19 and TRBJ2-7; the TRBD1 assignment by TCRdb is unverifiable without DNA. Germline assignment: CDR1 LNHDA and CDR2 SQIVND (reference sequence). The CDR3 has 11 amino acids. The chain's CDR3 is CASRNRVEQYF.

The chain uses TRBV6-5 and TRBJ2-3. CDR3 length equals 13 residues. Germline CDR1 reads MNHEY; CDR2 reads SVGAGI. This CDR3 is CASSHEVADTQYF.

The rearrangement uses TRBV5-1 and TRBJ1-2; checking the TCRdb D call of TRBD1 is not possible without DNA. CDR1 SGHRS and CDR2 YFSETQ come from the germline V gene. The CDR3 extends over 13 amino acids. CDR3 sequence: CASSFPTGDGYTF.

V gene TRBV29-1 combines with J gene TRBJ2-7; absent DNA, TCRdb's TRBD1 call cannot be checked. This CDR3 is 12 amino acids long. Per germline, CDR1 SQVTM and CDR2 ANQGSEA. The CDR3 is CSAGTGTYEQYF.

This chain joins TRBV6-1 and TRBJ2-7; TCRdb picks TRBD1, but there is no DNA to check that call. The CDR3 has 14 residues. Germline-derived CDR1 and CDR2 are MNHNS and SASEGT. Here the CDR3 reads CASRPGTLLYEQYF.

V is TRBV20-1 and J is TRBJ1-1; as DNA is missing, the TRBD1 call by TCRdb cannot be tested. CDR1 and CDR2 from the germline V gene are DFQATT and SNEGSKA (reference sequence). The CDR3 is made up of 14 amino acids. CDR3 protein: CSARDQGASTEAFF.

The chain combines TRBV6-6 with TRBJ2-5; TCRdb reports TRBD1, a call that lacks DNA to check it against. CDR1 is MNHNY, CDR2 SVGAGI, per germline (reference sequence). The CDR3 is made up of 13 amino acids. Here the CDR3 reads CASRPGGQETQYF.

The chain recombines TRBV24-1 with TRBJ1-5. Germline V gene sequence: CDR1 KGHDR, CDR2 SFDVKD. The CDR3 covers 14 residues. The CDR3 protein is CATRDSGRNQPQHF.

This chain joins TRBV20-1 and TRBJ2-3; TCRdb selects TRBD1, and the lack of DNA leaves this call unchecked. This CDR3 comprises 15 residues. The germline V gene encodes CDR1 DFQATT and CDR2 SNEGSKA (reference sequence). CDR3 residues: CSARMGQVKGDTQYF.

V gene TRBV7-9 combines with J gene TRBJ2-7. In germline, CDR1 is SEHNR, CDR2 FQNEAQ (reference sequence). The CDR3 is 13 residues long. The CDR3 is CASSSAFEYEQYF.

This CDR3 is CASSYKGLAGAPLYEQYF. The chain joins TRBV6-5 to TRBJ2-7; TCRdb's assignment of TRBD2 cannot be checked, as there is no DNA. The CDR3 totals 18 residues. The germline V gene encodes CDR1 MNHEY and CDR2 SVGAGI.

This CDR3 reads CASGPNEKLFF. The chain has TRBV28 and TRBJ1-4. CDR3 length: 11 amino acids. Per germline, CDR1 MDHEN and CDR2 SYDVKM.

This chain connects TRBV6-5 to TRBJ1-1. This CDR3 region has 15 residues. The germline gives CDR1 MNHEY, CDR2 SVGAGI. The CDR3 sequence: CASSYSDNQNTEAFF.

The V call is TRBV6-1, the J call TRBJ2-2; no DNA is available, so the TRBD2 call from TCRdb remains unchecked. This CDR3 has 15 residues. Per germline, CDR1 MNHNS and CDR2 SASEGT. This chain's CDR3 is CASTRGPRGTGELFF.

The CDR3 loop is CASSPGNLRNQPQHF. This chain joins TRBV5-5 and TRBJ1-5; checking the TCRdb D call of TRBD1 is not possible without DNA. Germline loops: CDR1 SGHKS, CDR2 YYEKEE (reference sequence). CDR3 length equals 15 residues.

The rearrangement joins TRBV29-1 to TRBJ2-1; TCRdb indicates TRBD1, and absent DNA this call remains unverified. Germline values: CDR1 SQVTM, CDR2 ANQGSEA. The CDR3 is 13 residues long. CDR3 in amino acids: CSVGRGRVNEQFF.

The V call is TRBV27, the J call TRBJ1-2; the TCRdb call, TRBD1, lacks DNA for checking. From germline, CDR1 is MNHEY and CDR2 SMNVEV (reference sequence). This CDR3 is 17 amino acids long. CDR3 region: CASSLTAPRTGIGGYTF.

The chain couples TRBV2 to TRBJ1-6. The CDR3 has 15 residues. Germline loops: CDR1 SNHLY, CDR2 FYNNEI. The chain's CDR3 is CASSPLRSRNSPLHF.

This sequence joins TRBV9 and TRBJ2-7; as DNA is missing, the TRBD2 call by TCRdb cannot be tested. Germline CDR1 reads SGDLS; CDR2 reads YYNGEE. The CDR3 sequence is 18 residues long. CDR3 in amino acids: CASSAQPGLQNLFYEQYF.

The chain is built from TRBV19 and TRBJ1-5; the TCRdb call, TRBD1, lacks DNA for checking. Germline values: CDR1 LNHDA, CDR2 SQIVND (reference sequence). This CDR3 spans 15 amino acids. CDR3 protein: CASRKTGFSNQPQHF.

This rearrangement joins TRBV18 to TRBJ2-6. This CDR3 spans 15 amino acids. Per the germline V gene, CDR1 is KGHSH and CDR2 is LQKENI. The CDR3 protein is CASSPPSSGANVLTF.

V is TRBV7-9 and J is TRBJ2-3; TCRdb picks TRBD1, but there is no DNA to check that call. This CDR3 is built from 11 residues. The germline V gene encodes CDR1 SEHNR and CDR2 FQNEAQ (reference sequence). The CDR3 reads CASMRGSTQYF. Combining the CDR3 with reference TRBV7-9 and TRBJ2-3 gives the whole variable domain DTGVSQNPRHKITKRGQNVTFRCDPISEHNRLYWYRQTLGQGPEFLTYFQNEAQLEKSRLLSDRFSAERPKGSFSTLEIQRTEQGDSAMYLCASMRGSTQYFGPGTRLTVL.

The chain recombines TRBV28 with TRBJ1-1; TCRdb names TRBD1, which stays unverified in the absence of DNA. CDR1 and CDR2 (germline): MDHEN, SYDVKM. The CDR3 length is 14 residues. The CDR3 protein is CASTRTGSVSEAFF.

This chain connects TRBV7-9 to TRBJ2-5; the TRBD2 assignment by TCRdb is unverifiable without DNA. Germline V gives CDR1 SEHNR, CDR2 FQNEAQ (reference sequence). This CDR3 region has 17 residues. CDR3 amino acids: CASSPLRSSGSRETQYF. Full variable domain (rest looked up from reference TRBV7-9 and TRBJ2-5): DTGVSQNPRHKITKRGQNVTFRCDPISEHNRLYWYRQTLGQGPEFLTYFQNEAQLEKSRLLSDRFSAERPKGSFSTLEIQRTEQGDSAMYLCASSPLRSSGSRETQYFGPGTRLLVL.

The rearrangement links TRBV7-3 to TRBJ2-1; TCRdb's D call of TRBD1 is untestable without DNA. Per the germline V gene, CDR1 is SGHTA and CDR2 is FQGTGA. The CDR3 length is 14 residues. This chain's CDR3 is CASSFSPAGGEQFF.

The J gene is TRBJ1-2, the V gene TRBV5-5; TCRdb outputs TRBD1, but without DNA this stays unchecked. Germline CDR1 and CDR2: SGHKS and YYEKEE (reference sequence). This CDR3 is built from 14 residues. CDR3 protein: CASSSPTGWNGYTF.

The V call is TRBV5-1, the J call TRBJ2-1; TCRdb designates TRBD2, a call that cannot be tested without DNA. The germline CDR1 and CDR2 sequences are SGHRS and YFSETQ. The CDR3 runs to 17 residues. This CDR3 is CASSLASTSGVYNEQFF.